Described below is a single T cell receptor beta chain sequence and its context. Investigators profiled TCR beta VDJ and CDR3 from genomic DNA template. A single record per CDR3 protein comes from TCRdb applying MiXCR to the reads. The data show 150,000 to 200,000 distinct CDR3 sequences, 50% to 75% seen once. These data come from a study of CD8+CD57+ T cells in acquired aplastic anemia. The specimen was sorted CD4+, CD8+, or CD8+CD57+ T cells (not recorded which) from PBMCs. The receptor's source is a human donor with severe aplastic anemia or a healthy control (not recorded which).

CDR3 loop: CASSGETSPSGTQYF. Written as DNA, the CDR3 is TGCGCCAGCAGTGGGGAGACTAGCCCTAGTGGGACCCAGTACTTC. The rearrangement uses TRBV10-1 and TRBJ2-5; 7 bases map to TRBD2. This CDR3 is built from 15 residues. Germline V gives CDR1 WNHNN, CDR2 SYGVQD (reference sequence). Losses at the gene ends were 4 bases for V and 7 bases for J; bases not matched to a gene: 12.